These T cell receptor beta chains were read from a single sample in a study of low-dose radiotherapy and immunotherapy resistance in tumors. TCRdb analysed the reads with MiXCR anew, one entry per CDR3 protein. The data show about 82,000 distinct CDR3 sequences, approximately 17% seen once. Sequences were derived from PBMCs, sampled before treatment. All receptors derive from a male donor with prostate cancer. Both conserved end residues are trimmed from each CDR3.

>TRBJ2-5|TRBV29-1
SVGGGQQETQY
>TRBJ1-2|TRBV28
ASILSGGQQYGYT
>TRBJ2-1|TRBV11-3
ASSPDSVEQF
>TRBJ2-1|TRBV7-2
ASNTLAGLAGGNEQF
>TRBJ2-7|TRBV18
ASSPRQAQLNPYEQY
>TRBJ2-7|TRBV4-1
ASSQESPDRSYYEQY
>TRBJ2-7|TRBV7-8
ASSLGTSGQGVYEQY
>TRBJ1-6|TRBV30
AWRDRDFYNSPLH
>TRBJ2-2|TRBV29-1
SVGKDGNTGELF
>TRBJ1-1|TRBV12-3/TRBV12-4
ASSTRDRGYNTEAF
>TRBJ2-7|TRBV7-2
ASSAVGGPYEQY
>TRBJ1-1|TRBV29-1
SVERDFRDNTEAF
>TRBJ2-2|TRBV12-3/TRBV12-4
ASRTGLGNTGELF
>TRBJ2-5|TRBV28
ASSSRPGGGTQY
>TRBJ2-2|TRBV7-2
ASSWGLAVVTGELF
>TRBJ2-5|TRBV28
AIKGGRVETQY
>TRBJ2-1|TRBV20-1
STARGVVGNEQF
>TRBJ1-4|TRBV5-6
ASSSTGTVREKLF
>TRBJ2-7|TRBV5-1
ASSLGDRAVDEQY
>TRBJ2-2|TRBV4-3
ASSQGSSGVLTGELF
>TRBJ1-1|TRBV9
ASSATGWSTEAF
>TRBJ1-1|TRBV6-5
ATRENTEAF
>TRBJ2-2|TRBV20-1
SATRSGVNTGELF
>TRBJ1-5|TRBV4-1
ASSQDRGALHQPQH
>TRBJ1-2|TRBV4-3
ASSPRTADYGYT
>TRBJ2-3|TRBV30
AWSAANGITQY
>TRBJ2-1|TRBV12-3/TRBV12-4
ASSPGLAGAYNEQF
>TRBJ2-2|TRBV18
ASSPLTRDRGTTGELF
>TRBJ2-1|TRBV7-3
ASGSYNEQF